This T cell receptor (beta chain) originates from a study of cytomegalovirus exposure and HLA in healthy donors. This clone was seen a single time. It was with 60 Vbeta and 13 Jbeta primers that the PCR ran. TCRdb's table, derived via immunoSEQ multiplex PCR, lists solely in-frame clones and lacks some. Here the sample spans about 140,000 clones, approximately 71% being singletons. The CDR3 contains 16 residues. J lost 1 base, V lost 1 base, and 6 bases had no gene match. CDR1 and CDR2 from the germline V gene are SGHDN and FVKESK. The chain has TRBV14 and TRBJ2-5; 7 bases fit TRBD1. The specimen was PBMCs. This TCR derives from a woman aged 45-65 years in good health and CMV-seronegative. The CDR3 DNA reads TGTGCCAGCAGCCAAGTAGGTGGGACAGCCCAAGAGACCCAGTACTTC. Amino acid sequence: CASSQVGGTAQETQYF.